This T cell receptor beta chain was recorded in a study of T-cell memory formation after mild COVID-19. Study summary: Clusters of TCRs were largely donor specific.

TCRalpha and TCRbeta libraries used 5'RACE with constant-segment primers and UMIs. MiXCR, applied by TCRdb to the 5' RACE reads, yields one record per CDR3 protein. Among 270,000 or so distinct CDR3 sequences listed, roughly 17% were seen once. CDR1 MDHEN and CDR2 SYDVKM come from the germline V gene. The CDR3 extends over 13 amino acids. Between the trimmed V and J ends, which lost 5 bases and 5 bases, there was a span of 13 bases. The specimen sequenced was PBMCs or a T cell subset sorted from them (not recorded which). This chain links TRBV28 with TRBJ2-7; no clear D. The TCR was taken from a young man who had mild COVID-19 (a few samples of this study predate the infection). Cell type and time point are not known. CDR3 amino acids: CASSTVGSNEQYV. Written as DNA, the CDR3 is TGTGCCAGCAGTACTGTTGGATCGAACGAGCAGTACGTC.